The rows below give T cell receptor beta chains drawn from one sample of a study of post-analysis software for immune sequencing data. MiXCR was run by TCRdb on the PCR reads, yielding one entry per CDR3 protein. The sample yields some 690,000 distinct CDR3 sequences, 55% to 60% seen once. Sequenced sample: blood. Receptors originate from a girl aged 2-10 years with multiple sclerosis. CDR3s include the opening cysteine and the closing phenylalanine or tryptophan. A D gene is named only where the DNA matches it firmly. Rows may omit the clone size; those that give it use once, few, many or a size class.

CDR3: CASSLSGGLREQYF
DNA: TGTGCCAGCAGCTTATCGGGAGGGCTGAGGGAGCAGTACTTC
length: 14
V: TRBV11-2
D: TRBD2
size: once
J: TRBJ2-4

CDR3: CASRRQAYEQYF
DNA: TGTGCCAGCCGTCGGCAGGCCTACGAGCAGTACTTC
length: 12
V: TRBV2
D: NA
size: few
J: TRBJ2-7

CDR3: CASAREGTADTQYF
DNA: TGCGCCAGCGCCCGTGAAGGGACGGCAGATACGCAGTATTTT
length: 14
V: TRBV5-1
D: NA
size: NA
J: TRBJ2-3

CDR3: CSVVGPWGTDTQYF
DNA: TGCAGCGTTGTAGGGCCCTGGGGCACAGATACGCAGTATTTT
length: 14
V: TRBV29-1
D: NA
size: few
J: TRBJ2-3

CDR3: CASSWTGLNTEAFF
DNA: TGTGCCAGCAGCTGGACAGGGCTGAACACTGAAGCTTTCTTT
length: 14
V: TRBV6-5
D: TRBD1
size: NA
J: TRBJ1-1

CDR3: CASSGQGLPGDEQFF
DNA: TGTGCCAGCAGCGGACAGGGACTGCCGGGTGACGAGCAGTTCTTC
length: 15
V: TRBV11-2
D: TRBD1
size: NA
J: TRBJ2-1

CDR3: CASSYSGNRGPQETQYF
DNA: TGTGCCAGCAGTTACTCGGGTAACAGGGGGCCTCAAGAGACCCAGTACTTC
length: 17
V: TRBV6-5
D: TRBD1
size: NA
J: TRBJ2-5

CDR3: CSARPTGRVGEQYF
DNA: TGCAGTGCTAGGCCGACAGGGAGGGTTGGGGAGCAGTACTTC
length: 14
V: TRBV20-1
D: NA
size: NA
J: TRBJ2-4

CDR3: CASSQDRQLDTEAFF
DNA: TGCGCCAGCAGCCAAGATAGGCAATTGGACACTGAAGCTTTCTTT
length: 15
V: TRBV4-3
D: NA
size: NA
J: TRBJ1-1

CDR3: CASSLVVQGEEQYF
DNA: TGTGCCAGCAGCTTAGTCGTGCAGGGGGAGGAGCAGTACTTC
length: 14
V: TRBV7-2
D: TRBD1
size: NA
J: TRBJ2-7

CDR3: CASSAGLKQYF
DNA: TGTGCCAGCAGCGCCGGACTCAAGCAGTACTTC
length: 11
V: TRBV9
D: NA
size: few
J: TRBJ2-5

CDR3: CASSFGHPSEAFF
DNA: TGTGCCAGCAGTTTCGGTCACCCTTCTGAAGCTTTCTTT
length: 13
V: TRBV12-3/TRBV12-4
D: NA
size: NA
J: TRBJ1-1

CDR3: CSAIQGATEAFF
DNA: TGCAGTGCTATACAGGGGGCCACTGAAGCTTTCTTT
length: 12
V: TRBV20-1
D: TRBD1
size: NA
J: TRBJ1-1

CDR3: CASSKTGTSRETQYF
DNA: TGTGCCAGCAGCAAAACCGGGACTAGCAGGGAGACGCAGTATTTT
length: 15
V: TRBV28
D: TRBD2
size: NA
J: TRBJ2-3

CDR3: CSVEPRDRGKTQYF
DNA: TGCAGCGTTGAACCCCGGGACAGGGGAAAGACCCAGTACTTC
length: 14
V: TRBV29-1
D: TRBD1
size: NA
J: TRBJ2-5

CDR3: CSAPRSTDTQYF
DNA: TGCAGTGCCCCGAGGTCGACAGATACGCAGTATTTT
length: 12
V: TRBV20-1
D: NA
size: NA
J: TRBJ2-3

CDR3: CASRVGLAQRNEQFF
DNA: TGTGCCAGCAGGGTGGGACTAGCCCAGAGAAATGAGCAGTTCTTC
length: 15
V: TRBV27
D: TRBD2
size: NA
J: TRBJ2-1

CDR3: CASNFRDSSYNEQFF
DNA: TGTGCCAGCAACTTCCGGGACAGTTCCTACAATGAGCAGTTCTTC
length: 15
V: TRBV27
D: TRBD1
size: NA
J: TRBJ2-1

CDR3: CASSLASNEQFF
DNA: TGTGCCAGCAGCTTAGCCTCCAATGAGCAGTTCTTC
length: 12
V: TRBV7-2
D: NA
size: few
J: TRBJ2-1

CDR3: CASSPSIAGTGGQETQYF
DNA: TGTGCCAGCAGCCCTTCAATCGCGGGGACAGGGGGACAAGAGACCCAGTACTTC
length: 18
V: TRBV9
D: TRBD1
size: few
J: TRBJ2-5

CDR3: CSARDPGGETDTQYF
DNA: TGCAGTGCTAGAGATCCGGGGGGGGAAACAGATACGCAGTATTTT
length: 15
V: TRBV20-1
D: TRBD2
size: NA
J: TRBJ2-3

CDR3: CSARGRVQGVYEQHF
DNA: TGCAGTGCTAGAGGTAGAGTTCAGGGGGTTTACGAGCAGCACTTC
length: 15
V: TRBV20-1
D: TRBD1
size: once
J: TRBJ2-7